The present T cell receptor (beta chain) was sequenced within a study of beta chain features in type 1 diabetes. In regard to this clone: Its target is not known.

CDR1 SGHAT and CDR2 FQNNGV come from the germline V gene. The V end lost 7 bases, the J end lost 3 bases, and 13 bases lay between the germline ends. The length of the CDR3 is 13 residues. The study reverse transcribed the entire isolated RNA, so it sequenced expressed TCRB transcripts. Reads from naive, central memory and regulatory T cell samples averaged about 3.9 million. Generated by immunoSEQ multiplex PCR, the TCRdb table keeps only in-frame clones and is missing some. The sample shows 200,000 to 250,000 clones, about 70% of them seen only once. Study-wide results and caveats: Within the patient group, naive, central memory and Treg TCRB repertoires appeared more similar to each other than within healthy donors. Type 1 diabetes patients had moderately but significantly shorter TCRB CDR3s in all four CD4+ subsets.

The V and J genes are TRBV11-2 and TRBJ2-7, with D perhaps TRBD2 (5 bases). The sample consisted of naive CD4+ T cells from blood. The sequence was obtained from a man aged 30-40 years in good health. CDR3 DNA sequence: TGTGCCAGCAAAACCCCGGGAAACTACGAGCAGTACTTC. Amino acid sequence: CASKTPGNYEQYF.